Each of the 16 T cell receptor beta chains below was sequenced from the same sample in a study of blood T cells in healthy people across ages. Primed by a sample-barcoded 5' primer and a J-beta primer mix, a second PCR proceeded for 7 to 11 cycles. One entry per CDR3 protein results from TCRdb running MiXCR on the 5' RACE reads. The sample yields about a million distinct CDR3 sequences, about two fifths seen once. Sequenced input: blood. Receptor source: a man between 18 and 35 years old in good health.

The V gene is TRBV5-1, the J gene TRBJ2-5, with D unresolved. The CDR3 has 15 residues. Germline-derived CDR1 and CDR2 are SGHRS and YFSETQ. Trimming cost V 2 bases and J 0 bases, with 11 bases left between them. The CDR3 region has the DNA TGCGCCAGCAGCTTCAAGGAGAACTACCAAGAGACCCAGTACTTC. Protein: CASSFKENYQETQYF.

This clonotype came up many times. This chain joins TRBV20-1 and TRBJ2-1, with 8 bases matching TRBD2. There are 13 residues in the CDR3. Germline lookup yields CDR1 DFQATT and CDR2 SNEGSKA (reference sequence). The V and J ends lost 2 bases and 6 bases, in that order; junction bases with no gene match: 3. The CDR3 DNA sequence: TGCAGTGCTAGATCGGGGGGGCTCAATGAGCAGTTCTTC. Translation gives CSARSGGLNEQFF.

This clonotype was recorded at least ten times. The chain employs TRBV7-2 and TRBJ2-4; tentatively, D is TRBD2 (6 bases). Deletions cut 5 bases from V and 0 bases from J, with 11 bases between. From germline, CDR1 is SGHTA and CDR2 FQGNSA. The CDR3 runs to 15 residues. The CDR3 region is CASSLGGLAKNIQYF. CDR3 coding DNA: TGTGCCAGCAGCCTTGGGGGACTAGCCAAAAACATTCAGTACTTC.

V gene TRBV29-1 combines with J gene TRBJ1-1; a possible D gene is TRBD1 (6 bases). CDR1 SQVTM and CDR2 ANQGSEA come from the germline V gene. V was pared by 6 bases and J by 0 bases, with 23 bases between. The CDR3 runs 17 residues. CDR3 sequence (DNA): TGCAGCGTCGAAAGTTTGGTGCAGGGGCCCCTGAACACTGAAGCTTTCTTT. It specifies CSVESLVQGPLNTEAFF.

This clonotype was seen only a few times. The chain combines TRBV7-2 with TRBJ2-3; D may be TRBD1 (6 bases). This CDR3 has 14 residues. Germline V gene lookup returns CDR1 SGHTA and CDR2 FQGNSA. Trimming shortened V by 5 bases and J by 4 bases, and 13 bases separated the two germline ends. In DNA form, the CDR3 reads TGTGCCAGCAGCCCCGGACAGCCCGCAGATACGCAGTATTTT. Translation: CASSPGQPADTQYF. Full variable domain (remainder filled in from reference TRBV7-2 and TRBJ2-3): GAGVSQSPSNKVTEKGKDVELRCDPISGHTALYWYRQSLGQGLEFLIYFQGNSAPDKSGLPSDRFSAERTGGSVSTLTIQRTQQEDSAVYLCASSPGQPADTQYFGPGTRLTVL.

Regarding this clonotype: This may stem from a read error, because a much larger clone lies one nucleotide away. The chain joins TRBV3-1 to TRBJ2-3; D is unclear. This CDR3 is 14 amino acids long. Germline V lookup: CDR1 LGHDT, CDR2 YNNKEL (reference sequence). CDR3 region: CANSQEDPSDTQYF. As DNA, the CDR3 is TGTGCCAACAGCCAAGAGGACCCCTCGGATACGCAGTATTTT.

This chain uses TRBV7-8 with TRBJ1-1; 9 nucleotides align to TRBD1. This CDR3 contains 14 residues. Germline V CDR1 and CDR2: SGHVS, FQNEAQ. The junction had 7 bases not matched to a gene; V was cut back by 5 bases and J by 6 bases. In nucleotides, the CDR3 is TGTGCCAGCAGCGCAACAGGGGGCATTTCTGAAGCTTTCTTT. Translating gives CASSATGGISEAFF.

In regard to this clonotype: A much larger clonotype is one base distant, so this may be a read error. The V and J genes are TRBV7-2 and TRBJ1-1; the D gene is possibly TRBD1 (6 bases). The CDR3 loop spans 15 amino acids. Germline CDR1 reads SGHTA; CDR2 reads FQGNSA. The CDR3 region is CASSLDTGRNTGAFF. DNA of the CDR3: TGTGCCAGCAGCTTAGACACAGGGAGGAACACTGGAGCTTTCTTT.

Many counts were recorded for this clonotype. The V gene is TRBV7-2, the J gene TRBJ2-1; D is unresolved. The germline V gene encodes CDR1 SGHTA and CDR2 FQGNSA. V was trimmed by 4 bases and J by 0 bases, leaving 10 bases between them. This CDR3 spans 15 amino acids. The CDR3 loop reads CASSSYRDSYNEQFF. As DNA, the CDR3 is TGTGCCAGCAGCTCATACAGAGACTCCTACAATGAGCAGTTCTTC.

Comments on this clonotype: One end of the junction is discordant with germline, which a read error may explain. This sequence joins TRBV20-1 and TRBJ1-1; TRBD1 agrees at 7 bases. Germline-derived CDR1 and CDR2 are DFQATT and SNEGSKA (reference sequence). The CDR3 length is 13 residues. CDR3 in amino acids: CSAYGTENTETFF. The CDR3 DNA reads TGCAGTGCTTATGGGACAGAGAACACTGAAACTTTCTTT.

This chain connects TRBV12-3 or TRBV12-4 to TRBJ2-7; D unresolved. Trimming removed 3 bases at V and 3 bases at J, with 12 bases between. The CDR3 covers 14 residues. The CDR3, as DNA: TGTGCCAGCAGTTTCGCGAAGGCGAACTACGAGCAGTACTTC. The encoded protein is CASSFAKANYEQYF.

This clonotype has a single count. As the CDR3 is not closed by the conserved phenylalanine or tryptophan, this likely results from a read error. V gene TRBV5-1 combines with J gene TRBJ2-1, with D tentatively TRBD1 or TRBD2 (5 bases each). The V gene's germline CDR1 is SGHRS and CDR2 YFSETQ. The CDR3 is 15 residues long. Between the trimmed V and J ends, which lost 3 bases and 4 bases, there was a span of 14 bases. This CDR3 is CASSSAQGPYNEQFL. CDR3 DNA: TGCGCCAGCAGCTCGGCCCAGGGACCTTACAATGAGCAGTTCTTA.

The rearrangement uses TRBV4-1 and TRBJ2-1; TRBD1 matches at 8 bases. This CDR3 is 19 amino acids long. Unmatched junction bases numbered 12, after V lost 0 bases and J lost 2 bases. CDR1 MGHRA and CDR2 YSYEKL come from the germline V gene. The CDR3: CASSQDRGDQGAAYNEQFF. The CDR3 DNA reads as TGCGCCAGCAGCCAAGATCGAGGGGATCAGGGGGCCGCCTACAATGAGCAGTTCTTC.

This clonotype was recorded many times. The chain employs TRBV20-1 and TRBJ2-7, with a possible D match to TRBD2 (5 bases). Germline V gene data show CDR1 as DFQATT and CDR2 as SNEGSKA (reference sequence). With 0 bases removed from V and 3 bases from J, the gap between germline ends came to 15 bases. The CDR3 consists of 15 residues. CDR3 bases: TGCAGTGCTAGAGATTCGAGGGCAGGAGACTACGAGCAGTACTTC. Translation: CSARDSRAGDYEQYF.

The rearrangement links TRBV19 to TRBJ1-1; D is perhaps TRBD1 (6 bases). Germline CDR1 reads LNHDA; CDR2 reads SQIVND (reference sequence). This CDR3 has 17 residues. Trimming took off 2 bases at V and 1 base at J, with 17 bases between the two ends. CDR3 DNA: TGTGCCAGTAGTATAACCGGGATTGTAGGGGGGAACACTGAAGCTTTCTTT. Translation gives CASSITGIVGGNTEAFF.

The CDR3 sequence is CSVVVGETQYF. CDR3 nucleotide sequence: TGCAGCGTTGTAGTCGGGGAGACCCAGTACTTC. V usage is TRBV29-1 and J usage is TRBJ2-5; D call uncertain. Trimming stripped 4 bases from V and 5 bases from J, with 8 bases between. The CDR3 length is 11 residues. Germline CDR1 is SQVTM and CDR2 is ANQGSEA.